This T cell receptor (beta chain) was retrieved from a study of T cell repertoires in cytomegalovirus infection. This CDR3 is built from 11 residues. Germline lookup yields CDR1 DFQATT and CDR2 SNEGSKA (reference sequence). Trimming took 5 bases from V and 3 from J, leaving 8 bases between them. This clonotype was seen a few times. TCRdb independently ran MiXCR on the reads; one entry per CDR3 protein. The sample shows around 450,000 distinct CDR3 sequences, around 11% of them seen only once. This chain uses TRBV20-1 with TRBJ2-7, with D possibly being TRBD2 (5 bases). The TCR sequence derives from a human donor in good health (CMV status not recorded). Some clones in this sample may be carry-over from other donors' samples. The sample was PBMCs. This CDR3 reads CSAETSYEQYF. CDR3 DNA: TGCAGTGCTGAAACTAGCTACGAGCAGTACTTC.